Listed below are T cell receptor beta chains from one sample, sequenced in a study of blood T cell repertoires in COVID-19. Measured with immunoSEQ multiplex PCR; TCRdb has only the in-frame clones, and not every one. Among about 200,000 clones listed, 86% were seen once. The specimen was PBMCs or T cells enriched from blood (not recorded which). Receptors were obtained from a woman in her thirties or forties in a cohort exposed to, infected with or recovered from COVID-19 (not recorded which). CDR3s include the opening cysteine and the closing phenylalanine or tryptophan. The order of the fields is J gene, D gene, V gene, clone size, CDR3 length, CDR3 DNA, CDR3 protein. A D gene is named only where the DNA matches it firmly. Expanded clones are given a class, and other clones once, few, many or no size at all.

>TRBJ2-2|-|TRBV19|-|15
TGTGCCAGTCTTTCCCGACAGACGAACACCGGGGAGCTGTTTTTT
CASLSRQTNTGELFF
>TRBJ1-1|-|TRBV15|once|15
TGTGCCACCTCCCGACAGGCCAGGGGAGACACTGAAGCTTTCTTT
CATSRQARGDTEAFF
>TRBJ1-1|-|TRBV6-8|-|16
TGTGCCAGCAGCCAAAGAAAAGAGTGGAGGGACACTGAAGCTTTCTTT
CASSQRKEWRDTEAFF
>TRBJ1-1|-|TRBV7-6|-|15
TGTGCCAGCAGCTTAGGGGCAGGGGCCTACACTGAAGCTTTCTTT
CASSLGAGAYTEAFF
>TRBJ1-2|-|TRBV4-3|-|14
TGCGCCAGCAGCCAAGAGGTGGGGAGTTATGGCTACACCTTC
CASSQEVGSYGYTF
>TRBJ1-5|-|TRBV5-5|-|16
TGTGCCAGCAGCTTGGTTTGGGGCCTCTACTCTCAGCCCCAGCATTTT
CASSLVWGLYSQPQHF
>TRBJ1-3|-|TRBV7-2|-|15
TGTGCCAGCAGCTTCGACAGGCTCTCTGGAAACACCATATATTTT
CASSFDRLSGNTIYF
>TRBJ2-3|-|TRBV3-1/TRBV3-2|-|13
TGTGCCAGCAGCCAAGATCCCAGAGATACGCAGTATTTT
CASSQDPRDTQYF
>TRBJ1-2|TRBD1|TRBV10-3|-|16
TGTGCCATCAGTGAGTCGGGACAGAATATCGGCTATGGCTACACCTTC
CAISESGQNIGYGYTF
>TRBJ1-1|-|TRBV4-2|-|17
TGTGCCAGCAGCCAAGATTCCGACAGCGTCGATTATCGCGAAGCTTTCTTT
CASSQDSDSVDYREAFF
>TRBJ1-1|TRBD1|TRBV30|few|16
TGTGCCTGGAGTAATCCCTGGACAGGCGAACGGGCTGAAGCTTTCTTT
CAWSNPWTGERAEAFF
>TRBJ1-1|TRBD1|TRBV18|once|16
TGTGCCAGCTCACCTGGACAGGGCTCCCTCTTAACTGAAGCTTTCTTT
CASSPGQGSLLTEAFF
>TRBJ1-6|-|TRBV28|-|15
TGTGCCAGCAGTTTATATGGAAGGGAGAATTCACCCCTCCACTTT
CASSLYGRENSPLHF
>TRBJ1-1|-|TRBV4-1|-|13
TGCGCCAGCAGCCAAATCTTCAACACTGAAGCTTTCTTT
CASSQIFNTEAFF
>TRBJ2-2|-|TRBV4-1|-|14
TGCGCCAGCAGCCACAGGGCCCAGGGCGGGGAGCTGTTTTTT
CASSHRAQGGELFF
>TRBJ1-1|-|TRBV4-3|-|14
TGCGCCAGCACCTCTTTTCCCGGGAACACTGAAGCTTTCTTT
CASTSFPGNTEAFF
>TRBJ2-5|TRBD1|TRBV27|-|16
TGTGCCAGCAGTTTAGTTTCGGTGACAGGGGAAGAGACCCAGTACTTC
CASSLVSVTGEETQYF
>TRBJ1-1|TRBD1|TRBV12-3/TRBV12-4|-|13
TGTGCCAGCAGGGACAGGGAGAACACTGAAGCTTTCTTT
CASRDRENTEAFF
>TRBJ2-7|TRBD1|TRBV19|once|18
TGTGCCAGTAGTCCCGGGCAGGGGGCGTCTCAGGGATCCTACGAGCAGTACTTC
CASSPGQGASQGSYEQYF
>TRBJ2-3|TRBD1|TRBV5-4|-|15
TGTGCCAGCAGCTTGGGACAGGGTATCACAGATACGCAGTATTTT
CASSLGQGITDTQYF
>TRBJ2-3|-|TRBV14|-|15
TGTGCCAGCAGCCTCGGACAGTCGCCCACAGATACGCAGTATTTT
CASSLGQSPTDTQYF
>TRBJ1-1|TRBD1|TRBV19|-|14
TGTGCCAGTAGTATCAGGGGGCGAGACACTGAAGCTTTCTTT
CASSIRGRDTEAFF
>TRBJ1-1|-|TRBV9|-|14
TGTGCCAGCAGCGCCAAGCTTCAGAACACTGAAGCTTTCTTT
CASSAKLQNTEAFF
>TRBJ2-5|-|TRBV3-1/TRBV3-2|-|17
TGTGCCAGCAGCCAAGATCGGGGTCGCTGGGGTGGAGAGACCCAGTACTTC
CASSQDRGRWGGETQYF
>TRBJ2-1|TRBD2|TRBV19|-|15
TGTGCCAGTAGTATAACGACTAGCGGATACAATGAGCAGTTCTTC
CASSITTSGYNEQFF
>TRBJ1-6|TRBD1|TRBV5-1|-|15
TGCGCCAGCAGCTTGGAAGTAGGGGGCCAATCACCCCTCCACTTT
CASSLEVGGQSPLHF
>TRBJ1-1|TRBD1|TRBV5-4|-|16
TGTGCCAGCAGCAACGGACAGGGCCCCCTGAACACTGAAGCTTTCTTT
CASSNGQGPLNTEAFF
>TRBJ1-1|-|TRBV4-1|-|12
TGCGCCAGCAGCCAAGTACAGGGTGAAGCTTTCTTT
CASSQVQGEAFF
>TRBJ1-4|-|TRBV4-1|-|14
TGCGCCAGCAGGAGAAGGGCGGGCGGTGAAAAACTGTTTTTT
CASRRRAGGEKLFF
>TRBJ2-3|TRBD1|TRBV9|-|19
TGTGCCAGCAGCCCGAGGGACAGGCAATACACCTTGCGCGGAGATACGCAGTATTTT
CASSPRDRQYTLRGDTQYF
>TRBJ1-1|-|TRBV6-6|-|15
TGTGCCACTCAGTGGGAACGGGAGATGAACACTGAAGCTTTCTTT
CATQWEREMNTEAFF
>TRBJ2-2|-|TRBV9|-|13
TGTGCCAGCAGCGTAGGTGGAGTGCGGGAGCTGTTTTTT
CASSVGGVRELFF
>TRBJ2-7|TRBD2|TRBV7-9|-|16
TGTGCCAGCAGCTCCCGCACTAGCGGGACCTCCTACGAGCAGTACTTC
CASSSRTSGTSYEQYF
>TRBJ1-1|-|TRBV6-1|-|16
TGTGCCAGCAGTGAAGGGTGGGGCAGGGGAAGGCCTGAAGCTTTCTTT
CASSEGWGRGRPEAFF
>TRBJ1-1|-|TRBV7-8|-|14
TGTGCCAGCAGCTTAGGAGAGGTTAACACTGAAGCTTTCTTT
CASSLGEVNTEAFF
>TRBJ1-2|TRBD1|TRBV18|-|14
TGTGCCAGCTCATTGGGACAGGGTGACTATGGCTACACCTTC
CASSLGQGDYGYTF
>TRBJ1-2|TRBD1|TRBV7-9|-|19
TGTGCCAGCAAGGGTTGGTTTATTGCCCGGACAGGGGGGGGCGATGGCTACACCTTC
CASKGWFIARTGGGDGYTF
>TRBJ2-3|TRBD1|TRBV11-3|-|15
TGTGCCAGCAGCTCGCGACAGGGGGCCACAGATACGCAGTATTTT
CASSSRQGATDTQYF
>TRBJ2-7|-|TRBV19|-|13
TGTGCCAGTAGCTTCGGGACTTTCTACGAGCAGTACTTC
CASSFGTFYEQYF
>TRBJ1-1|-|TRBV24-1|-|15
TGTGCCACCAGTGATTTGAAGCAGGGAGGCACTGAAGCTTTCTTT
CATSDLKQGGTEAFF
>TRBJ2-1|TRBD2|TRBV5-1|-|16
TGCGCCAGCAGCTTGGTAGCGGGGAGCTCCTACAATGAGCAGTTCTTC
CASSLVAGSSYNEQFF
>TRBJ2-4|TRBD2|TRBV19|-|13
TGTGCCAGTAGTGTAGCGGGAGGATACATTCAGTACTTC
CASSVAGGYIQYF
>TRBJ2-3|TRBD2|TRBV30|once|16
TGTGCCTGGAGTGTTCTAGCGGGAGTTGGTACAGATACGCAGTATTTT
CAWSVLAGVGTDTQYF
>TRBJ1-1|-|TRBV9|-|13
TGTGCCAGCAGCGTAGAGGGGCCCACTGAAGCTTTCTTT
CASSVEGPTEAFF
>TRBJ1-1|TRBD1|TRBV19|-|13
TGTGCCAGTAGGGACAGGTGGTACACTGAAGCTTTCTTT
CASRDRWYTEAFF
>TRBJ1-2|TRBD1|TRBV6-5|once|13
TGTGCCAGCAGTTACCGGACAGGGCGCGGCTACACCTTC
CASSYRTGRGYTF
>TRBJ1-1|TRBD1|TRBV29-1|-|13
TGCAGCGCCCGACAGGGGGGTAACACTGAAGCTTTCTTT
CSARQGGNTEAFF
>TRBJ1-1|TRBD1|TRBV2|-|14
TGTGCCAGCAGTGCGGGGACAGGGGGCACTGAAGCTTTCTTT
CASSAGTGGTEAFF
>TRBJ1-1|-|TRBV27|-|13
TGTGCCAGCAGCTCAAAAGGGATGGGGCGAGCTTTCTTT
CASSSKGMGRAFF
>TRBJ1-5|TRBD1|TRBV6-2/TRBV6-3|-|13
TGTGCCAGCAGTCAGGGGGCGATTCAGCCCCAGCATTTT
CASSQGAIQPQHF
>TRBJ1-2|-|TRBV7-9|-|16
TGTGCCAGCAGCTCGCGCCAGGGCGGCGGGGGTTATGGCTACACCTTC
CASSSRQGGGGYGYTF
>TRBJ1-1|-|TRBV19|-|14
TGTGCCAGTACCCCGAGAGAGGGTAGAACTGAAGCTTTCTTT
CASTPREGRTEAFF